What follows are 31 T cell receptor gamma chains derived from one specimen sequenced in a study of gamma-delta T cells after stem cell transplantation. TCRdb ran CATT on the RT-PCR reads. The data contain approximately 400 gamma-chain clones, around two thirds of them singletons. The material sequenced was gamma-delta T cells. The source of these receptors is a human donor. It is not recorded whose cells these are; they may come from a transplant donor.

A few counts support this clone. The chain uses TRGV8 and TRGJP2. TCRdb lists no J gene, so it was determined here by aligning the DNA to germline. This CDR3 has 13 residues. CDR1 is VENAVY and CDR2 is YDSYNSRV in the germline V gene. The junction had 0 bases not matched to a gene; V was cut back by 1 base and J by 4 bases. CDR3 sequence: CATWDSSDWIKTF. The DNA of the CDR3 is TGTGCCACCTGGGATAGTAGTGATTGGATCAAGACGTTT.

The rearrangement joins TRGV9 to TRGJP. No J segment appears in TCRdb, so it was assigned here by matching the sequence to germline. The CDR3 covers 16 residues. Germline lookup yields CDR1 GITISATS and CDR2 ISYDGTV (reference sequence). The V segment lost 2 bases and the J segment 4 bases; nucleotides outside the gene matches: 2. The chain's CDR3 is CALWEDQELGKKIKVF. The DNA of the CDR3 is TGTGCCTTGTGGGAGGATCAAGAGTTGGGCAAAAAAATCAAGGTATTT.

CDR3 loop: CALWEVEAVRKKLF. For the CDR3, the DNA is TGTGCCTTGTGGGAGGTGGAGGCTGTACGGAAGAAACTCTTT. V is TRGV9 and J is TRGJ1 or TRGJ2. Germline matching of the DNA provided the J gene here, since TCRdb leaves it blank. This CDR3 comprises 14 residues. The V gene's germline CDR1 is GITISATS and CDR2 ISYDGTV (reference sequence). J gave up 10 bases and V 0 bases, and 12 bases lay outside the gene matches.

CDR3 nucleotide sequence: TGTGCCTTGTGGGAGGTGCGGGGAGAGTTGGGCAAAAAAATCAAGGTATTT. Translation: CALWEVRGELGKKIKVF. This rearrangement joins TRGV9 to TRGJP. Since TCRdb gives no J gene, matching the DNA to germline was used here to assign it. Germline-derived CDR1 and CDR2 are GITISATS and ISYDGTV (reference sequence). Trimming removed 0 bases from V and 6 bases from J; junction bases left unmatched: 5. The CDR3 contains 17 residues.

In its sample, this clone was seen a few times. This sample includes further DNA sequences coding for the same CDR3. J is TRGJP and V is TRGV9. As TCRdb names no J gene, one was assigned here on the basis of a DNA match to germline. V was clipped by 4 bases and J by 5 bases; unmatched bases: 5. This CDR3 is 16 amino acids long. Looked up from germline, CDR1 is GITISATS and CDR2 is ISYDGTV (reference sequence). CDR3 residues: CALWEEKELGKKIKVF. The CDR3, as DNA: TGTGCCTTGTGGGAAGAGAAAGAGTTGGGCAAAAAAATCAAGGTATTT.

Comments on this clone: A read error may be the cause here, since a much bigger clone is one base away. No V gene call was produced; the J gene was TRGJP. The CDR3 consists of 16 residues. The CDR3 loop is CALWEGGELGKKIKVF. In DNA form, the CDR3 reads TGTGCCTTGTGGGAGGGGGGGGAGTTGGGCAAAAAAATCAAGGTATTT.

The count of this clone is one. The CDR3, as DNA: TGTGCCACCTGGGACGACCTTAATTATTATAAGAAACTCTTT. Protein product: CATWDDLNYYKKLF. The chain is built from TRGV2 and TRGJ1 or TRGJ2. The J gene comes from matching the DNA to germline here; TCRdb lacks it. The CDR3 totals 14 residues. The germline V gene has CDR1 EGSNGY and CDR2 YDSYNSKV. Trimming cost V 2 bases and J 1 base; bases outside gene matches: 5.

V gene TRGV9 combines with J gene TRGJP. The J gene, left out of TCRdb, was set here by checking the DNA against germline. The CDR3 extends over 17 amino acids. The junction had 5 bases not matched to a gene; V was cut back by 3 bases and J by 3 bases. Germline CDR1 and CDR2: GITISATS and ISYDGTV (reference sequence). CDR3 sequence (DNA): TGTGCCTTGTGGGAGACACCGCAAGAGTTGGGCAAAAAAATCAAGGTATTT. Translating gives CALWETPQELGKKIKVF.

The V and J genes are TRGV9 and TRGJP. No J gene was available from TCRdb, and it was assigned here by a germline match of the DNA. The CDR3 is 17 residues long. V gave up 2 bases and J gave up 8 bases; unmatched junction bases: 9. Germline CDR1 reads GITISATS; CDR2 reads ISYDGTV (reference sequence). Written as DNA, the CDR3 is TGTGCCTTGTGGGAGGCGGCAAGTAAGTTGGGCAAAAAAATCAAGGTATTT. Its translation: CALWEAASKLGKKIKVF.

This sequence joins TRGV9 and TRGJ1 or TRGJ2. The J gene is absent in TCRdb and was assigned here via DNA matching to germline. V shed 0 bases and J 7 bases; nucleotides not matched to a gene: 3. CDR3 length: 12 amino acids. Looked up from germline, CDR1 is GITISATS and CDR2 is ISYDGTV (reference sequence). This CDR3 is CALWEVGYKKLF. The CDR3 nucleotides are TGTGCCTTGTGGGAGGTGGGCTATAAGAAACTCTTT.

The chain is built from TRGV9 and TRGJP. The J gene is not listed in TCRdb, so it was assigned here from a DNA match to germline. The CDR3 covers 18 residues. V trimming: 0 bases; J trimming: 5 bases; junction bases outside the gene matches: 7. CDR1 and CDR2 (germline): GITISATS, ISYDGTV (reference sequence). In nucleotides, the CDR3 is TGTGCCTTGTGGGAGGTGCTAGATGAAGAGTTGGGCAAAAAAATCAAGGTATTT. It encodes CALWEVLDEELGKKIKVF.

The gene calls are TRGV9 and TRGJP. No J segment appears in TCRdb, so it was assigned here by matching the sequence to germline. The V segment lost 0 bases and the J segment 3 bases; nucleotides outside the gene matches: 5. The germline CDR1 and CDR2 sequences are GITISATS and ISYDGTV (reference sequence). The CDR3 is 18 amino acids. Here the CDR3 reads CALWEVRPQELGKKIKVF. The CDR3 DNA sequence: TGTGCCTTGTGGGAGGTGCGGCCGCAAGAGTTGGGCAAAAAAATCAAGGTATTT.

A note on this clone: A read error may produce the germline difference seen at one junction end. The chain uses TRGV9 and TRGJP. As TCRdb names no J gene, one was assigned here on the basis of a DNA match to germline. This CDR3 is built from 14 residues. The germline V gene has CDR1 GITISATS and CDR2 ISYDGTV (reference sequence). The CDR3 bases are TGTGCCTTGTGGGAGGAGTTGGGCGAAAAAATCAAGGTATTT. Its translation: CALWEELGEKIKVF.

This rearrangement joins TRGV9 to TRGJP. TCRdb offers no J gene call, so here the DNA was matched to germline to obtain one. The CDR3 is made up of 15 amino acids. The germline gives CDR1 GITISATS, CDR2 ISYDGTV (reference sequence). J lost 4 bases, V lost 5 bases, and 2 bases had no gene match. The DNA for the CDR3 is TGTGCCTTGTGGGCACAAGAGTTGGGCAAAAAAATCAAGGTATTT. Protein product: CALWAQELGKKIKVF.

This clone occurred a few times. This sequence joins TRGV9 and TRGJP. TCRdb offers no J gene call, so here the DNA was matched to germline to obtain one. The germline CDR1 and CDR2 sequences are GITISATS and ISYDGTV (reference sequence). The junction had 5 bases not matched to a gene; V was cut back by 5 bases and J by 7 bases. The CDR3 length is 15 residues. CDR3 in DNA: TGTGCCTTGTGGGGCGGGGAGTTGGGCAAAAAAATCAAGGTATTT. Its translation: CALWGGELGKKIKVF.

As concerns this clone: The germline gene is not matched at one end of the junction; a read error may be the cause. The chain has TRGV9 and TRGJP. Here the J gene was assigned by germline matching of the DNA, as TCRdb has none. CDR3 size: 16 residues. Germline-derived CDR1 and CDR2 are GITISATS and ISYDGTV (reference sequence). CDR3 in amino acids: CALWEVLELGKKVKVF. In DNA, the CDR3 is TGTGCCTTGTGGGAGGTGCTCGAGTTGGGCAAAAAAGTCAAGGTATTT.

Of note for this clone: This sample also contains other DNA sequences that code for the same CDR3. This chain connects TRGV9 to TRGJP. No J gene was available from TCRdb, and it was assigned here by a germline match of the DNA. From germline, CDR1 is GITISATS and CDR2 ISYDGTV (reference sequence). The CDR3 has 18 residues. Trimming removed 0 bases from V and 9 bases from J; junction bases left unmatched: 11. For the CDR3, the DNA is TGTGCCTTGTGGGAGGTGAAAAGCGTAGGGTTGGGCAAAAAAATCAAGGTATTT. This sequence encodes CALWEVKSVGLGKKIKVF.

This clone showed up just once. A read error is possible here, since a much larger clone lies one base away. This sample includes further DNA sequences coding for the same CDR3. The CDR3 DNA sequence: TGTGCCTTGTGGGAGGTGCGCGAGTTGGGCAAAAAAATCAAGGTATTT. Encoded protein: CALWEVRELGKKIKVF. J is TRGJP and V is TRGV9. TCRdb leaves out the J gene; it was filled in here by matching the DNA to germline. Trimming took 0 bases from V and 7 from J; bases not matched to a gene: 3. Germline V lookup: CDR1 GITISATS, CDR2 ISYDGTV (reference sequence). This CDR3 contains 16 residues.

As for this clone: A single base separates this from a much larger clone, so it may be a read error. Other DNA sequences in the same sample also yield this CDR3. This chain connects TRGV9 to TRGJP. Germline lookup yields CDR1 GITISATS and CDR2 ISYDGTV (reference sequence). This CDR3 is built from 16 residues. Trimming removed 0 bases from V and 7 bases from J; junction bases left unmatched: 3. The CDR3: CALWEVQELGKKIKVF. CDR3 sequence (DNA): TGTGCCTTGTGGGAGGTGCAGGAGTTGGGCAAAAAAATCAAGGTATTT.

A remark on this clone: Other DNA sequences within the sample encode an identical CDR3. This chain links TRGV9 with TRGJP. TCRdb gives no J gene; it was assigned here by matching the DNA to germline. The CDR3 loop spans 17 amino acids. V shed 0 bases and J 7 bases; nucleotides not matched to a gene: 6. CDR1 and CDR2 (germline): GITISATS, ISYDGTV (reference sequence). The CDR3 protein is CALWEVHGELGKKIKVF. In DNA form, the CDR3 reads TGTGCCTTGTGGGAGGTGCACGGGGAGTTGGGCAAAAAAATCAAGGTATTT.

In the case of this clone: This sample also contains other DNA sequences that code for the same CDR3. This chain connects TRGV9 to TRGJP. The J gene was not available in TCRdb and was assigned here by matching the DNA to germline segments. Germline trimming cut 1 base from V and 7 bases from J; bases unmatched to any gene: 4. Germline CDR1 is GITISATS and CDR2 is ISYDGTV (reference sequence). This CDR3 region has 16 residues. The CDR3 reads CALWEVEELGKKIKVF. The CDR3 coding sequence is TGTGCCTTGTGGGAGGTTGAGGAGTTGGGCAAAAAAATCAAGGTATTT.

This clone appeared once. This may be a read error, as it is one base from a much larger clone. Other DNA sequences in this sample translate to the same CDR3. The gene calls are TRGV9 and TRGJP. TCRdb records no J gene; here it was assigned by comparing the DNA to germline. Per the germline V gene, CDR1 is GITISATS and CDR2 is ISYDGTV (reference sequence). The CDR3 totals 15 residues. As DNA, the CDR3 is TGTGCCTTGTGGGAGCAAGAGTTGGGTAAAAAAATCAAGGTATTT. Translation gives CALWEQELGKKIKVF.

The chain joins TRGV9 to TRGJP. The J gene, left out of TCRdb, was set here by checking the DNA against germline. Germline V lookup: CDR1 GITISATS, CDR2 ISYDGTV (reference sequence). The CDR3 length is 18 residues. V was clipped by 0 bases and J by 6 bases; unmatched bases: 8. The CDR3, as DNA: TGTGCCTTGTGGGAGGTGCAATCTTCAGAGTTGGGCAAAAAAATCAAGGTATTT. It yields the protein CALWEVQSSELGKKIKVF.

Turning to this clone: One junction end disagrees with the germline gene, perhaps due to a read error. This chain joins TRGV9 and TRGJP. The CDR3 sequence is 15 residues long. Looked up from germline, CDR1 is GITISATS and CDR2 is ISYDGTV (reference sequence). The CDR3 DNA reads TGTGCCTTGTGGGAGAAAGAGTTGGGCCAAAAAATCAAGGTATTT. Protein: CALWEKELGQKIKVF.

This clone was counted a few times. The chain links TRGV9 to TRGJP. The J gene, absent from TCRdb, was called here by matching the DNA to germline. The germline CDR1 and CDR2 sequences are GITISATS and ISYDGTV (reference sequence). This CDR3 is built from 16 residues. The V and J ends lost 2 bases and 7 bases, in that order; junction bases with no gene match: 5. Here the CDR3 reads CALWEAGELGKKIKVF. The CDR3 DNA sequence: TGTGCCTTGTGGGAGGCGGGGGAGTTGGGCAAAAAAATCAAGGTATTT.

Regarding this clone: The junction and the germline gene differ at one end; a read error may be behind it. The chain links TRGV9 to TRGJP. Assignment of the J gene here rests on matching the DNA to germline, because TCRdb gives none. In germline, CDR1 is GITISATS, CDR2 ISYDGTV (reference sequence). The CDR3 has 16 amino acids. This chain's CDR3 is CALWEVREWGKKNKVF. CDR3 DNA: TGTGCCTTGTGGGAGGTGCGAGAGTGGGGCAAAAAAAACAAGGTATTT.

In regard to this clone: The junction shows a germline mismatch at one end, possibly a read error. The rearrangement links TRGV9 to TRGJP. TCRdb does not report a J gene; here it was assigned by matching the DNA to germline references. The CDR3 length is 18 residues. Germline V gives CDR1 GITISATS, CDR2 ISYDGTV (reference sequence). The CDR3 region has the DNA TGTGCCTTGTGGGAGATAAAAATTCAAGAGTTGGGCAAAAAAAACAAGGTATTT. Protein product: CALWEIKIQELGKKNKVF.

This clone occurred a few times. Given a much more abundant clone one base away, this may be a read error. The identical CDR3 is also encoded by other nucleotide sequences in the sample. The chain recombines TRGV9 with TRGJP. The J gene, absent from TCRdb, was called here by matching the DNA to germline. V dropped 0 bases and J dropped 6; count of bases not matched to a gene: 2. The CDR3 spans 16 residues. The germline gives CDR1 GITISATS, CDR2 ISYDGTV (reference sequence). The CDR3 bases are TGTGCCTTGTGGGAGGTGCCAGAGTTGGGCAAAAAAATCAAGGTATTT. The encoded protein is CALWEVPELGKKIKVF.

In regard to this clone: At one boundary the junction diverges from the germline segment, which might be a read error. This sequence joins TRGV9 and TRGJP. TCRdb records no J gene; here it was assigned by comparing the DNA to germline. The CDR3 length is 16 residues. The germline CDR1 and CDR2 sequences are GITISATS and ISYDGTV (reference sequence). The CDR3 bases are TGTGCCTTGTGGGAGGTGCCTGAGTTTGGCAAAAAAATCAAGGTATTT. Protein product: CALWEVPEFGKKIKVF.

This clone showed up just a few times. Possible read error: a much larger clone is one base away. The sample carries other DNA sequences with the same CDR3. V and J are TRGV9 and TRGJP. Since TCRdb gives no J gene, matching the DNA to germline was used here to assign it. With 2 bases clipped from V and 4 bases from J, the junction kept 2 bases outside the gene matches. The CDR3 consists of 16 residues. In germline, CDR1 is GITISATS, CDR2 ISYDGTV (reference sequence). CDR3 loop: CALWEAQELGKKIKVF. The CDR3 bases are TGTGCCTTGTGGGAGGCCCAAGAGTTGGGCAAAAAAATCAAGGTATTT.

This clone was detected only once. DNA for the CDR3: TGTGCCTTGTGGGAGGTGCAGTCGCATGAGTTGGGCAAAAAAATCAGGGTATTT. Translated: CALWEVQSHELGKKIRVF. The J gene went uncalled, whereas the V gene is TRGV9. Germline CDR1 reads GITISATS; CDR2 reads ISYDGTV (reference sequence). The CDR3 has 18 residues.